Presented here are 9 T cell receptor beta chains from one specimen sequenced in a study of T cells after yellow fever vaccination. Using its own MiXCR run on the 5' RACE reads, TCRdb lists one record per CDR3 protein. This table holds just under 600,000 distinct CDR3 sequences, approximately 15% found once. The sequences come from PBMCs, collected on the day of the yellow fever booster vaccination. These receptors were taken from a young man who received the YFV17D yellow fever vaccine.

This chain joins TRBV7-9 and TRBJ2-1; D is possibly TRBD2 (5 bases). CDR3 length: 17 residues. Looked up from germline, CDR1 is SEHNR and CDR2 is FQNEAQ (reference sequence). V was pared by 3 bases and J by 8 bases, with 23 bases between. The CDR3 coding sequence is TGTGCCAGCAGCTTCCCAAATACGGGGTCCTTGGCCGATGAGCAGTTCTTC. As protein: CASSFPNTGSLADEQFF.

This chain connects TRBV19 to TRBJ1-2; 8 nucleotides line up with TRBD1. CDR3 length equals 14 residues. Germline CDR1 reads LNHDA; CDR2 reads SQIVND (reference sequence). Unmatched junction bases numbered 4, after V lost 7 bases and J lost 0 bases. The CDR3 reads CASNQGATNYGYTF. The DNA of the CDR3 is TGTGCCAGTAATCAGGGGGCTACTAACTATGGCTACACCTTC.

Only a few counts were recorded for this clonotype. The V call is TRBV5-4, the J call TRBJ2-7; D might be TRBD1 (7 bases). V gave up 0 bases and J gave up 6 bases, with 13 bases separating them. The germline CDR1 and CDR2 sequences are SGHNT and YYREEE (reference sequence). The CDR3 sequence is 14 residues long. CDR3 loop: CASSLAGRGVEQYF. The CDR3 region has the DNA TGTGCCAGCAGCTTGGCTGGCAGGGGGGTCGAGCAGTACTTC.

The V call is TRBV28, the J call TRBJ1-5, with D maybe TRBD1 (6 bases). Germline CDR1 reads MDHEN; CDR2 reads SYDVKM. Trimming stripped 1 base from V and 0 bases from J, with 10 bases between. The CDR3 has 16 residues. CDR3 region: CASSLLGGYSNQPQHF. The CDR3 bases are TGTGCCAGCAGTTTATTAGGGGGATATAGCAATCAGCCCCAGCATTTT.

This clonotype was seen more than once but under ten times. The chain couples TRBV27 to TRBJ2-7; 12 bases are a match to TRBD2. The CDR3 is made up of 16 amino acids. The junction had 5 bases not matched to a gene; V was cut back by 5 bases and J by 0 bases. Germline CDR1 and CDR2: MNHEY and SMNVEV (reference sequence). DNA of the CDR3: TGTGCCAGCAGTACCCTGACTAGCGGGGGCTCCTACGAGCAGTACTTC. This codes for CASSTLTSGGSYEQYF.

The chain links TRBV6-5 to TRBJ2-7, with 7 bases that match TRBD1. The junction had 8 bases not matched to a gene; V was cut back by 3 bases and J by 6 bases. In germline, CDR1 is MNHEY, CDR2 SVGAGI. This CDR3 contains 14 residues. The CDR3 here is CASSYTGEGVEQYF. CDR3 DNA: TGTGCCAGCAGTTATACAGGGGAAGGGGTCGAGCAGTACTTC.

As for this clonotype: Relative to the germline gene, one junction end is altered; a read error may explain this. The genes are TRBV5-1 and TRBJ2-7, with D perhaps TRBD2 (5 bases). The CDR3 runs 12 residues. Germline V gives CDR1 SGHRS, CDR2 YFSETQ. The CDR3 nucleotides are TGCGCCAGCAGCTTTAGGTTGGGAGAGCTGTACTTC. Translated: CASSFRLGELYF.

A few counts support this clonotype. The rearrangement links TRBV29-1 to TRBJ2-1, with 8 bases matching TRBD1. V lost 7 bases to trimming and J lost 3 bases; unmatched junction nucleotides: 11. Looked up from germline, CDR1 is SQVTM and CDR2 is ANQGSEA. The CDR3 extends over 15 amino acids. DNA for the CDR3: TGCAGCGCCCGCCCCCCAGGGGGCTTCTACAATGAGCAGTTCTTC. It encodes CSARPPGGFYNEQFF.

The sample holds a few counts of this clonotype. The chain links TRBV18 to TRBJ2-5, with TRBD1 identical over 10 bases. CDR1 and CDR2 (germline): KGHSH, LQKENI. CDR3 size: 17 residues. The junction had 10 bases not matched to a gene; V was cut back by 2 bases and J by 4 bases. The CDR3 reads CASSPSVDRGRGETQYF. CDR3 DNA: TGTGCCAGCTCACCAAGCGTGGACAGGGGGAGAGGAGAGACCCAGTACTTC.